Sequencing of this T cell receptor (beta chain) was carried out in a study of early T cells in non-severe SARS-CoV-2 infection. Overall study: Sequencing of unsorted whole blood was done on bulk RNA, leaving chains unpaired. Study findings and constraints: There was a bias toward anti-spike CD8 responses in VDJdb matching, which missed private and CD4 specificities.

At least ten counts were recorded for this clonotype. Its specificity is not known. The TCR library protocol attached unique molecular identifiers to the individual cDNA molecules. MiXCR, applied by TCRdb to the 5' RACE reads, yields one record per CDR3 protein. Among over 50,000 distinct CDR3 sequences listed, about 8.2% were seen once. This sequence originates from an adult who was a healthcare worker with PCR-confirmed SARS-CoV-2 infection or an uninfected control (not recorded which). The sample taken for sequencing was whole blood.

CDR3: CSATNPGQRADTQYF. DNA for the CDR3: TGCAGTGCCACCAATCCGGGACAGAGGGCAGATACGCAGTATTTT. The chain uses TRBV20-1 and TRBJ2-3; TRBD1 matches at 7 bases. CDR1 DFQATT and CDR2 SNEGSKA come from the germline V gene (reference sequence). With V trimmed by 6 bases and J by 4 bases, 13 bases remained unmatched. The CDR3 runs 15 residues.